These 21 T cell receptor beta chains share one sample of origin, sequenced in a study of vaccination effects on CD4 cells after COVID-19 (dated by TCRdb to between 2021 and 2023). The library was produced with the immunoSEQ multiplex PCR assay. The source is immuneACCESS, and TCRdb retained only in-frame sequences with V and J called. Part of the clones is not carried over; for the studies checked, unresolved V genes explain less than half of this, and the remainder is unexplained. Here the sample has approximately 25,000 clones; roughly two thirds occur a single time. 10% to 13% of the sample is in the top ten clones. The ViraFEST assay stimulated PBMC with viral peptide pools and then used TCR sequencing to identify antigen-specific CD4+ T cell clonotypes by expansion. After approximately eleven days of culture, CD4+ T cells were isolated with the EasySep CD4+ T cell isolation kit. None of the healthy vaccine recipients had a prior SARS-CoV-2 infection, which was confirmed by nucleocapsid antibody tests that came back negative both before and after vaccination.

No cognate antigen is known for these TCRs. The material was CD4+ T cells from PBMCs cultured with SARS-CoV-2 spike peptides, obtained before COVID-19 vaccination. The sample's cell subset or site, from its label and the paper: SARS-CoV-2 spike overlapping peptide pool stimulation. These receptors originate from a human donor who received a COVID-19 vaccine.

The chain couples TRBV19 to TRBJ1-6, with D uncertain. Germline CDR1 LNHDA, CDR2 SQIVND (reference sequence). CDR3 size: 11 residues. The germline V and J ends were trimmed by 7 bases and 14 bases, with 12 bases remaining between them. This chain's CDR3 is CASNPQKALHF. The CDR3 region has the DNA TGTGCCAGTAACCCTCAAAAGGCCCTCCACTTT.

The chain employs TRBV2 and TRBJ2-7; 8 bases are shared with TRBD1. CDR1 and CDR2 from the germline V gene are SNHLY and FYNNEI. CDR3 length: 17 amino acids. J was trimmed by 5 bases and V by 0 bases; bases with no gene match: 12. The CDR3 region is CASSEALQETGDDEQYF. The CDR3 bases are TGTGCCAGCAGTGAAGCGCTTCAGGAGACAGGGGACGACGAGCAGTACTTC.

The V gene is TRBV28, the J gene TRBJ1-2; D unresolved. Germline CDR1 reads MDHEN; CDR2 reads SYDVKM. V lost 6 bases and J 5 bases, leaving 7 bases between the germline ends. This CDR3 is 11 amino acids long. Here the CDR3 reads CASRPEYGYTF. The CDR3 DNA reads as TGTGCCAGCAGACCCGAGTATGGCTACACCTTC.

V gene TRBV6-4 combines with J gene TRBJ2-1, with 13 bases matching TRBD2. V gave up 2 bases and J gave up 7 bases; unmatched junction bases: 2. CDR1 MRHNA and CDR2 SNTAGT come from the germline V gene. This CDR3 contains 15 residues. The CDR3 region has the DNA TGTGCCAGCAGTGACACTAGCGGGGGGGCGAATGAGCAGTTCTTC. It yields the protein CASSDTSGGANEQFF.

The count of this clone is one. This sequence joins TRBV29-1 and TRBJ1-2; D is possibly TRBD1 (5 bases). Germline V gene data show CDR1 as SQVTM and CDR2 as ANQGSEA. V was clipped by 7 bases and J by 8 bases, with 11 bases between them. The CDR3 loop spans 10 amino acids. The DNA for the CDR3 is TGCAGCGCCGAGCAGGGAGGCTACACCTTC. Its translation: CSAEQGGYTF.

This chain connects TRBV20-1 to TRBJ2-5, with 8 positions matching TRBD2. The CDR3 has 14 amino acids. Trimming removed 3 bases from V and 3 bases from J; junction bases left unmatched: 6. Germline V gene data show CDR1 as DFQATT and CDR2 as SNEGSKA (reference sequence). The CDR3 sequence is CSASVISGEETQYF. The CDR3 DNA sequence: TGCAGTGCTAGTGTTATTAGCGGGGAAGAGACCCAGTACTTC.

The rearrangement joins TRBV27 to TRBJ1-3; possibly TRBD1 for D (5 bases). V lost 8 bases, J lost 0 bases, and 8 bases lay in between. This CDR3 is 13 amino acids long. In germline, CDR1 is MNHEY, CDR2 SMNVEV (reference sequence). CDR3 sequence reads: CASGGGSGNTIYF. The CDR3 DNA sequence: TGTGCCAGCGGCGGGGGCTCTGGAAACACCATATATTTT.

V and J are TRBV5-1 and TRBJ2-3; 11 bases map to TRBD1. The CDR3 runs 17 residues. With 2 bases clipped from V and 5 bases from J, the junction kept 10 bases outside the gene matches. CDR1 is SGHRS, CDR2 YFSETQ, per germline. The CDR3 nucleotides are TGCGCCAGCAGCTTAGTTCGAGGACAGGGGGCAGGAGATACGCAGTATTTT. This translates into CASSLVRGQGAGDTQYF.

V and J are TRBV3-1 (or the pseudogene TRBV3-2) and TRBJ2-1; 7 bases map to TRBD2. This CDR3 comprises 15 residues. V shed 1 base and J 4 bases; nucleotides not matched to a gene: 4. Per germline, CDR1 LGHDT and CDR2 YNNKEL (reference sequence). The CDR3 sequence: CASSQGDSGYNEQFF. The CDR3 DNA sequence: TGTGCCAGCAGCCAAGGCGATAGCGGGTACAATGAGCAGTTCTTC.

The V and J genes are TRBV21-1 and TRBJ2-7; TRBD1, the table's D call, was not compared with the DNA. TRBV21-1 is a pseudogene segment. The CDR3 consists of 18 residues. The CDR3 DNA reads TGTGCCAGCAGCTTTCCGGGACAGGGGGAAGGGGGCCCCCACGAGCAGTACTTC. Translation: CASSFPGQGEGGPHEQYF.

This clone was observed once. V gene TRBV9 combines with J gene TRBJ2-1, with TRBD1 matching 9 bases. With V trimmed by 2 bases and J by 4 bases, 4 bases remained unmatched. CDR1 and CDR2 from the germline V gene are SGDLS and YYNGEE. This CDR3 has 15 amino acids. Here the CDR3 reads CASSVGQGMYNEQFF. The CDR3, as DNA: TGTGCCAGCAGCGTGGGACAGGGAATGTACAATGAGCAGTTCTTC.

This clone was seen more than once but under ten times. V is TRBV14 and J is TRBJ2-5, with 7 bases aligning to TRBD1. Germline CDR1 and CDR2: SGHDN and FVKESK. J was trimmed by 6 bases and V by 4 bases; bases with no gene match: 11. The CDR3 is 15 residues long. DNA of the CDR3: TGTGCCAGCAGCCTTAGGACAGGAATGGGTCAGACCCAGTACTTC. This codes for CASSLRTGMGQTQYF.

The genes are TRBV3-1 (or the pseudogene TRBV3-2) and TRBJ1-4; D remains ambiguous. The CDR3 has 15 residues. Germline V gene data show CDR1 as LGHDT and CDR2 as YNNKEL (reference sequence). Trimming shortened V by 5 bases and J by 8 bases, and 18 bases separated the two germline ends. CDR3 protein: CASSFRGREREKLFF. The CDR3 DNA sequence: TGTGCCAGCAGCTTCCGAGGCCGGGAGAGAGAAAAACTGTTTTTT.

A few counts support this clone. This rearrangement joins TRBV21-1 to TRBJ1-1. TRBV21-1 is a pseudogene. The CDR3 is made up of 19 amino acids. This CDR3 is CASSEGAGAEDLSNTEAFF. CDR3 in DNA: TGTGCCAGCAGCGAAGGGGCCGGGGCAGAAGATCTGTCGAACACTGAAGCTTTCTTT.

The genes are TRBV29-1 and TRBJ1-1; the D is unclear. Germline V gives CDR1 SQVTM, CDR2 ANQGSEA. The CDR3 is made up of 12 amino acids. Trimming took 3 bases from V and 1 from J, leaving 6 bases between them. In DNA form, the CDR3 reads TGCAGCGTTGATGCCAGGAACACTGAAGCTTTCTTT. It codes for CSVDARNTEAFF.

CDR3 protein: CASRGGSSYNEQFF. For the CDR3, the DNA is TGTGCCAGCAGGGGGGGTAGCTCCTACAATGAGCAGTTCTTC. The chain is built from TRBV2 and TRBJ2-1; D is perhaps TRBD2 (6 bases). CDR3 length: 14 amino acids. Trimming cost V 6 bases and J 0 bases, with 9 bases left between them. CDR1 and CDR2 from the germline V gene are SNHLY and FYNNEI.

The rearrangement joins TRBV3-1 (or the pseudogene TRBV3-2) to TRBJ2-5; 7 bases agree with TRBD2. This CDR3 spans 13 amino acids. J lost 4 bases, V lost 3 bases, and 2 bases had no gene match. Per the germline V gene, CDR1 is LGHDT and CDR2 is YNNKEL (reference sequence). The CDR3 DNA reads as TGTGCCAGCAGCCACTCTAGCGGAGAGACCCAGTACTTC. Its protein product is CASSHSSGETQYF.

This chain joins TRBV5-4 and TRBJ2-7, with 10 nucleotides matching TRBD2. Losses at the gene ends were 0 bases for V and 5 bases for J; bases not matched to a gene: 5. CDR1 and CDR2 (germline): SGHNT, YYREEE (reference sequence). The CDR3 spans 15 residues. CDR3 region: CASSLGGTSANEQYF. As DNA, the CDR3 is TGTGCCAGCAGCTTGGGGGGGACTAGCGCGAACGAGCAGTACTTC.

The chain recombines TRBV9 with TRBJ2-5; 10 bases fit TRBD1. Germline CDR1 SGDLS, CDR2 YYNGEE. The CDR3 runs to 16 residues. V lost 3 bases to trimming and J lost 4 bases; unmatched junction nucleotides: 9. CDR3 amino acids: CASSARTGGLGETQYF. The CDR3 DNA reads TGTGCCAGCAGCGCCCGGACAGGGGGTTTGGGAGAGACCCAGTACTTC.

V usage is TRBV5-1 and J usage is TRBJ1-6; D is ambiguous. This CDR3 has 15 amino acids. CDR1 is SGHRS, CDR2 YFSETQ, per germline. V was trimmed by 0 bases and J by 8 bases, leaving 12 bases between them. Written as DNA, the CDR3 is TGCGCCAGCAGCTTGGGTCTGGGTTCAGATTCACCCCTCCACTTT. This gives the protein CASSLGLGSDSPLHF.

A few counts support this clone. The chain recombines TRBV9 with TRBJ2-2; D not certain. The CDR3 is 13 amino acids. Trimming pared 4 bases from V and 8 bases from J, leaving 12 bases between. In germline, CDR1 is SGDLS, CDR2 YYNGEE. CDR3 nucleotide sequence: TGTGCCAGCAGCCCTCAACGTATAGGGGAGCTGTTTTTT. Translated, it gives CASSPQRIGELFF.